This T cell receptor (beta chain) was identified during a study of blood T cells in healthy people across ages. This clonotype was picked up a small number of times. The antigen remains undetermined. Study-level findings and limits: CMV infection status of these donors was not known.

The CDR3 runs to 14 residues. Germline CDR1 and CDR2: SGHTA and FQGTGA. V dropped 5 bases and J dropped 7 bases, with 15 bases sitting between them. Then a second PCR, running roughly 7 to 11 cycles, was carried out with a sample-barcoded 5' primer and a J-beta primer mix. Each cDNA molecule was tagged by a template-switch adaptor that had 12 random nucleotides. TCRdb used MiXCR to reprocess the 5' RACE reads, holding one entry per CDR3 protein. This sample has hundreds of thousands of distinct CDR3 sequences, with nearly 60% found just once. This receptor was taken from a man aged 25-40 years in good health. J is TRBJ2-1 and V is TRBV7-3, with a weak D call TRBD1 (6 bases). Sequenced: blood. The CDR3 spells CASSQGPPGNEQFF. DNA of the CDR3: TGTGCCAGCAGCCAGGGGCCACCAGGGAATGAGCAGTTCTTC.